This TCR beta chain emerged from a study of response to subunit inactivated influenza vaccine. This CDR3 has 16 amino acids. V dropped 8 bases and J dropped 5; count of bases not matched to a gene: 12. Germline values: CDR1 DFQATT, CDR2 SNEGSKA (reference sequence). Study findings and constraints: With each seasonal influenza vaccination, the authors suggested, few new T cells are recruited.

This clonotype was detected only a few times. As yet, its antigen is unknown. TCRdb called the RT-PCR reads again in MiXCR, with one record for every CDR3 protein. The table has approximately 530,000 distinct CDR3 sequences, 13% seen once. The V gene is TRBV20-1, the J gene TRBJ2-7; 16 positions agree with TRBD2. The source is a man in his forties or fifties who received an inactivated influenza vaccine. Specimen: PBMCs from blood, collected 45 days after vaccination. This CDR3 is CSPIPGLAGGRDEQYF. CDR3 coding DNA: TGCAGTCCCATCCCGGGACTAGCGGGAGGGCGAGACGAGCAGTACTTC.